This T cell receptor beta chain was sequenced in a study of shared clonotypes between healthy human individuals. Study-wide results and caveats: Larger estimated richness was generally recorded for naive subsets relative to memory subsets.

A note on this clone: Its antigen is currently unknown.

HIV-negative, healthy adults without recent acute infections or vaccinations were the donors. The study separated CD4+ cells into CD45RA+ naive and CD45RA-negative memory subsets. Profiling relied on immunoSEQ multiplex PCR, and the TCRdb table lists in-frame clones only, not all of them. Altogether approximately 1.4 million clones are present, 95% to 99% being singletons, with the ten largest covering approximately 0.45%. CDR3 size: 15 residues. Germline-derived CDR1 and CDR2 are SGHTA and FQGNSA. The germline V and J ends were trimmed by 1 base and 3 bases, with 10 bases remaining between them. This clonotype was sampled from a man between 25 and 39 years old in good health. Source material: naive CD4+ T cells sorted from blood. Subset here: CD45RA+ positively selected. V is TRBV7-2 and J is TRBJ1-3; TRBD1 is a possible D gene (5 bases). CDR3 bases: TGTGCCAGCAGCTTAGTATGGACACATGGAAACACCATATATTTT. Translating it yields CASSLVWTHGNTIYF.